These 23 T cell receptor beta chains came from one sample sequenced in a study of CD8 T cells in ankylosing spondylitis. TCRdb independently ran MiXCR on the 5' RACE reads; one entry per CDR3 protein. The sample includes under 150,000 distinct CDR3 sequences, roughly a tenth seen only once; the top ten take approximately 3.3%. The specimen sequenced was blood, either unsorted or a sorted T cell fraction (not recorded which). The receptor source for this set is a male donor with ankylosing spondylitis or in good health (not recorded which).

The chain carries TRBV28 and TRBJ2-1; 7 nucleotides line up with TRBD2. Trimming removed 7 bases from V and 14 bases from J; junction bases left unmatched: 14. The CDR3 is 13 amino acids. Per germline, CDR1 MDHEN and CDR2 SYDVKM. This chain's CDR3 is CASIGRELYRKFF. CDR3 DNA: TGTGCCAGCATTGGGAGGGAACTATACAGGAAGTTCTTC.

The chain links TRBV7-2 to TRBJ1-5, with a tentative D call TRBD1 (6 bases). There are 13 residues in the CDR3. Germline V lookup: CDR1 SGHTA, CDR2 FQGNSA. Trimming removed 5 bases at V and 9 bases at J, with 14 bases between. This chain's CDR3 is CASSTRGEPPQHF. For the CDR3, the DNA is TGTGCCAGCAGCACAAGGGGGGAGCCGCCCCAGCATTTT.

The chain has TRBV19 and TRBJ1-3; D perhaps matches TRBD1 (6 bases). The germline CDR1 and CDR2 sequences are LNHDA and SQIVND (reference sequence). CDR3 length: 13 amino acids. Trimming stripped 7 bases from V and 8 bases from J, with 15 bases between. The CDR3 DNA reads as TGTGCCAGTAAACCACAGGGTCTCGACACCATATATTTT. Translated: CASKPQGLDTIYF.

The rearrangement links TRBV5-6 to TRBJ2-7; no firm D call. CDR3 length: 13 amino acids. V lost 0 bases and J lost 5, with 9 bases in between. Per germline, CDR1 SGHDT and CDR2 YYEEEE. Here the CDR3 reads CASSLAGYHEQYF. The DNA for the CDR3 is TGTGCCAGCAGCTTGGCTGGGTACCACGAGCAGTACTTC.

This clonotype came up many times. CDR3 DNA: TGTGCCAGCAGCTTAAGGCGGGGGTCCTACGAGCAGTACTTC. Translated, it gives CASSLRRGSYEQYF. The V and J genes are TRBV11-2 and TRBJ2-7; 7 bases map to TRBD2. The ends lost 2 bases at V and 1 base at J; junction bases unmatched: 2. The CDR3 spans 14 residues. CDR1 and CDR2 from the germline V gene are SGHAT and FQNNGV.

This clonotype was seen once. The chain employs TRBV9 and TRBJ2-1, with a possible D match to TRBD1 (6 bases). The CDR3 covers 14 residues. V was trimmed by 3 bases and J by 9 bases, leaving 16 bases between them. CDR1 and CDR2 (germline): SGDLS, YYNGEE. The CDR3 DNA reads TGTGCCAGCAGCGCAACGACAGGACCCCTTGAGCAGTTCTTC. Translating it yields CASSATTGPLEQFF.

In its sample, this clonotype was seen many times. The chain joins TRBV5-1 to TRBJ2-5, with D unresolved. CDR3 length: 17 residues. Germline loops: CDR1 SGHRS, CDR2 YFSETQ. V was pared by 4 bases and J by 1 base, with 20 bases between. The CDR3 sequence: CASSPDSPTRVQETQYF. In DNA form, the CDR3 reads TGCGCCAGCAGCCCTGACTCTCCCACACGCGTCCAAGAGACCCAGTACTTC.

The chain recombines TRBV29-1 with TRBJ1-5; weak D call: TRBD1 (6 bases). Germline CDR1 and CDR2: SQVTM and ANQGSEA. This CDR3 is built from 13 residues. V was pared by 5 bases and J by 7 bases, with 15 bases between. The DNA of the CDR3 is TGCAGCGTTATTTCAGGGGATGGGCAGCCCCAGCATTTT. Its protein product is CSVISGDGQPQHF.

This clonotype has a count of ten or more. The gene calls are TRBV7-2 and TRBJ2-2, with 9 bases lining up with TRBD2. V gave up 6 bases and J gave up 7 bases; unmatched junction bases: 9. CDR1 is SGHTA and CDR2 is FQGNSA in the germline V gene. There are 15 residues in the CDR3. This CDR3 is CASRRTSVSYGELFF. CDR3 DNA sequence: TGTGCCAGCAGAAGGACTAGCGTGAGCTACGGGGAGCTGTTTTTT.

This clonotype was counted a few times. The chain employs TRBV7-2 and TRBJ2-1, with 7 bases that match TRBD1. With V trimmed by 0 bases and J by 0 bases, 8 bases remained unmatched. This CDR3 contains 18 residues. Germline V CDR1 and CDR2: SGHTA, FQGNSA. CDR3 nucleotides: TGTGCCAGCAGCTTAGCTGGGGGACAGATGAGCTCCTACAATGAGCAGTTCTTC. The encoded protein is CASSLAGGQMSSYNEQFF.

This clonotype was counted between two and nine times. V is TRBV10-3 and J is TRBJ2-1; no definite D call. The V gene lost 6 bases and the J gene lost 4 bases, with 10 bases spanning the gap. This CDR3 comprises 13 residues. Germline CDR1 ENHRY, CDR2 SYGVKD. The CDR3 reads CAISPSAYNEQFF. CDR3 bases: TGTGCCATCAGCCCTTCGGCGTACAATGAGCAGTTCTTC.

The sample holds many counts of this clonotype. V is TRBV15 and J is TRBJ2-1; D unresolved. The CDR3 has 13 residues. Germline CDR1 LNHNV, CDR2 YYDKDF (reference sequence). Trimming shortened V by 0 bases and J by 9 bases, and 9 bases separated the two germline ends. The CDR3 region is CATSREVSAEQFF. The CDR3 coding sequence is TGTGCCACCAGCAGAGAGGTGTCGGCTGAGCAGTTCTTC. Drawing the rest from reference TRBV15 and TRBJ2-1, the complete variable domain is DAMVIQNPRYQVTQFGKPVTLSCSQTLNHNVMYWYQQKSSQAPKLLFHYYDKDFNNEADTPDNFQSRRPNTSFCFLDIRSPGLGDTAMYLCATSREVSAEQFFGPGTRLTVL.

This clonotype was seen at least ten times. The CDR3 loop is CASSSFMGQGGQYF. CDR3 bases: TGTGCCAGCAGCTCCTTTATGGGACAGGGGGGCCAGTACTTC. The chain has TRBV7-2 and TRBJ2-5; TRBD1 matches 11 bases. This CDR3 is 14 amino acids long. V lost 4 bases and J lost 10; bases outside the gene matches: 8. Germline values: CDR1 SGHTA, CDR2 FQGNSA. Supplemented by reference TRBV7-2 and TRBJ2-5, the full variable domain reads GAGVSQSPSNKVTEKGKDVELRCDPISGHTALYWYRQSLGQGLEFLIYFQGNSAPDKSGLPSDRFSAERTGGSVSTLTIQRTQQEDSAVYLCASSSFMGQGGQYFGPGTRLLVL.

This clonotype was observed many times. The chain couples TRBV5-1 to TRBJ1-1, with TRBD1 as a possible D gene (5 bases). Germline lookup yields CDR1 SGHRS and CDR2 YFSETQ. Trimming shortened V by 0 bases and J by 5 bases, and 17 bases separated the two germline ends. This CDR3 is built from 16 residues. CDR3 in amino acids: CASSLGGAGLGTEAFF. Written as DNA, the CDR3 is TGCGCCAGCAGCTTGGGTGGGGCGGGTCTCGGTACTGAAGCTTTCTTT.

This clonotype was seen many times. The V call is TRBV14, the J call TRBJ2-4, with D possibly being TRBD1 (6 bases). This CDR3 contains 18 residues. Germline V gene data show CDR1 as SGHDN and CDR2 as FVKESK. Between the trimmed V and J ends, which lost 0 bases and 4 bases, there was a span of 19 bases. The CDR3 bases are TGTGCCAGCAGCCAAGATTTGGGGGCAGGGCGCCTTAAAAACATTCAGTACTTC. The encoded protein is CASSQDLGAGRLKNIQYF.

This clonotype was seen repeatedly, ten times or more. The chain combines TRBV20-1 with TRBJ2-5; D not resolved. The CDR3 sequence is 12 residues long. The germline V and J ends were trimmed by 3 bases and 3 bases, with 8 bases remaining between them. Germline CDR1 and CDR2: DFQATT and SNEGSKA (reference sequence). CDR3 residues: CSASVTEETQYF. The CDR3 DNA sequence: TGCAGTGCTAGCGTTACCGAAGAGACCCAGTACTTC.

This clonotype was counted only a few times. The chain is built from TRBV20-1 and TRBJ2-4, with a weak D call TRBD2 (6 bases). The V end was cut by 6 bases, the J end by 6 bases, with 12 bases between. The length of the CDR3 is 12 residues. CDR1 DFQATT and CDR2 SNEGSKA come from the germline V gene (reference sequence). The CDR3 DNA is TGCAGTGCCCGCGGGACCTTAAACATTCAGTACTTC. It encodes CSARGTLNIQYF.

Many counts were recorded for this clonotype. V usage is TRBV7-2 and J usage is TRBJ2-5, with D maybe TRBD2 (5 bases). Germline CDR1 reads SGHTA; CDR2 reads FQGNSA. This CDR3 region has 14 residues. Trimming took 2 bases from V and 1 from J, leaving 8 bases between them. DNA of the CDR3: TGTGCCAGCAGCTTATCCCGGGGCCAAGAGACCCAGTACTTC. It yields the protein CASSLSRGQETQYF. Variable domain in full (rest from reference TRBV7-2 and TRBJ2-5): GAGVSQSPSNKVTEKGKDVELRCDPISGHTALYWYRQSLGQGLEFLIYFQGNSAPDKSGLPSDRFSAERTGGSVSTLTIQRTQQEDSAVYLCASSLSRGQETQYFGPGTRLLVL.

This clonotype was detected only a few times. As DNA, the CDR3 is TGTGCCAGCAGCCCCCGGGACTATGGCTACACCTTC. Translating gives CASSPRDYGYTF. The rearrangement links TRBV7-2 to TRBJ1-2, with D unclear. Germline V CDR1 and CDR2: SGHTA, FQGNSA. Trimming removed 5 bases from V and 3 bases from J, with 7 bases in between. CDR3 length: 12 residues.

Regarding this clonotype: A much larger clone is a single base away; this may be a read error. V and J are TRBV5-1 and TRBJ2-5; the match to TRBD1 covers 7 bases. Germline V gene lookup returns CDR1 SGHRS and CDR2 YFSETQ. The CDR3 sequence is 13 residues long. The CDR3: CASRRDSQETQNF. DNA for the CDR3: TGCGCCAGCCGCCGGGACAGTCAAGAGACCCAGAACTTC.

This chain links TRBV6-5 with TRBJ1-2; 7 bases fit TRBD1. Trimming cost V 2 bases and J 8 bases; bases outside gene matches: 8. The CDR3 is 14 residues long. Germline V gene sequence: CDR1 MNHEY, CDR2 SVGAGI. Written as DNA, the CDR3 is TGTGCCAGCAGTTACGTGGGACAGCCCCGCGGCTACACCTTC. Protein: CASSYVGQPRGYTF.

The J gene is TRBJ2-5, the V gene TRBV6-5; no reliable D call. From germline, CDR1 is MNHEY and CDR2 SVGAGI. CDR3 length: 14 amino acids. V was trimmed by 4 bases and J by 1 base, leaving 10 bases between them. CDR3 in DNA: TGTGCCAGCAGTTCATCCGGGTCCCAAGAGACCCAGTACTTC. Its protein is CASSSSGSQETQYF.

This clonotype was seen many times. V usage is TRBV3-1 and J usage is TRBJ2-1; 11 bases match TRBD2. V lost 1 base, J lost 8 bases, and 7 bases stayed unmatched. Germline CDR1 reads LGHDT; CDR2 reads YNNKEL (reference sequence). This CDR3 has 16 amino acids. The CDR3 loop reads CASSQGTSGLAHEQFF. The DNA of the CDR3 is TGTGCCAGCAGCCAAGGGACTAGCGGGCTGGCCCATGAGCAGTTCTTC.